The sequence of this T cell receptor beta chain was determined in a study of early T cells in non-severe SARS-CoV-2 infection (dated by TCRdb to about 2021). As for the study more broadly: Because TCR sequencing relied on bulk RNA taken from unsorted whole blood, pairing of alpha and beta chains was not possible. Beyond this particular receptor, the publication reports: VDJdb matching was skewed toward anti-spike CD8 responses and likely underestimated virus-specific expansions, missing private and CD4 specificities.

In this sample, this clonotype turned up a few times. This receptor's antigen is unknown. Base quality data are lacking; no much larger clone is found one base away. A case-control design nested within a healthcare worker cohort in London, UK, was used, with weekly nasopharyngeal swab PCR tests and blood sampling performed. Healthcare workers were recruited between 23 and 31 March 2020, during the week of the UK lockdown, and were followed weekly for up to roughly 16 weeks. Receptor amplification or capture employed 5' RACE. Sequenced on a NextSeq 500. In the TCR library protocol, unique molecular identifiers were attached to individual cDNA molecules to correct for PCR bias and sequencing error. Both TCR alpha and beta chains were sequenced, and tight co-correlation was observed between alpha and beta sequence abundances in each sample. Under the source paper's analysis protocol: Decombinator V4 was used to perform V gene, J gene and CDR3 annotation of TCR sequences. TCRs were defined as expanded if a significant change between any two time points was detected under a Poisson model with p below 0.0001. TCR abundances were normalised to the total number of TCRs sequenced per sample and were expressed as counts per million. MAIT TCRs were defined by TRAV1-2 paired with TRAJ12, TRAJ20 or TRAJ33, and iNKT TCRs by TRAV10 paired with TRAJ18. A search of VDJdb, accessed on 1 November 2021, was run for TCRs annotated to CMV, EBV and SARS-CoV-2, with TCRs annotated for multiple antigens excluded. TCRdb's own reprocessing of the public reads used fastp at Q25 and MiXCR and kept productive beta chains. Each CDR3 protein appears once, grouped with its most common genes and DNA. These V and J calls originate from TCRdb's pipeline instead of the authors' own analysis. The sample table lists some 58,000 distinct CDR3 sequences, roughly 13% of them with a count of one. Roughly 4.2% of the sample belongs to the ten largest clones.

There are 14 amino acids in the CDR3, from cysteine to phenylalanine inclusive. The DNA shown is the 42-base CDR3, in frame from base 1. According to the germline V gene (reference sequence), CDR1 reads SEHNR and CDR2 reads FQNEAQ. At the junction V is shortened by 5 bases and J by 6 bases, with 16 bases in between. Material: whole blood. This receptor was identified in an adult who was a healthcare worker with PCR-confirmed SARS-CoV-2 infection or an uninfected control (not recorded which). The chain links TRBV7-9 with TRBJ1-1; the D gene is perhaps TRBD1, from 6 matching bases. The CDR3 protein is CASSRTGDTSEAFF. The sequenced DNA is TGTGCCAGCAGCCGTACGGGGGACACCTCTGAAGCTTTCTTT.